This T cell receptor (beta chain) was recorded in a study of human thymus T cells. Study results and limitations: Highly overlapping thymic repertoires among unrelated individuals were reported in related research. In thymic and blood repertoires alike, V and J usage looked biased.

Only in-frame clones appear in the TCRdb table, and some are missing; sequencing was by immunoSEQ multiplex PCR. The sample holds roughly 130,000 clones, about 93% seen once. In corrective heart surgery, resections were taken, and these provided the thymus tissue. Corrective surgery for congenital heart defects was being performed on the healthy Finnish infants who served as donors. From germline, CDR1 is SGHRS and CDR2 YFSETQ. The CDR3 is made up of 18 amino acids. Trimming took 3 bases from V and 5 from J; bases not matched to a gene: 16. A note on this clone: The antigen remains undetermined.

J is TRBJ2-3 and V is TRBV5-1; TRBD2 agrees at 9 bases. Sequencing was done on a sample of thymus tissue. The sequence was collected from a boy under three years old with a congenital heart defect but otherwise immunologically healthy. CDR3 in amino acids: CASSWLGPSGAGVDTQYF. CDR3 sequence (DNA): TGCGCCAGCAGCTGGCTCGGCCCTAGCGGGGCGGGGGTAGATACGCAGTATTTT.